This paragraph reports one TCR beta chain. As yet, its antigen is unknown. No DNA is shown, since the ends of the CDR3 on it are uncertain; the CDR3 is the one TCRdb lists. Libraries were prepared by immunoSEQ multiplex PCR; TCRdb keeps only in-frame clonotypes and omits some of them. The profile covers 2 million to 2.5 million clones, with 90% to 95% appearing a single time and roughly 0.36% taken by the ten largest. The CDR3 is 17 amino acids long, termini counted. The germline CDR1 and CDR2 sequences are MNHEY and SMNVEV (reference sequence). The sample originates from a study of shared clonotypes between healthy human individuals. The overall study: The donor pool was made up of a couple of women and three men aged 18 to 49. Study-wide findings and caveats: It was expected that sequencing depth would affect clonotype sharing among donors. Naive CD4 clonotypes overlapped across several donors at approximately 5%. Larger estimated richness was generally seen in naive subsets than in memory subsets.

The V and J genes are TRBV27 and TRBJ1-2; TRBD1 was called by the table and not checked on the DNA. Sequenced material: naive CD4+ T cells from PBMCs. Subset defined: CD45RA+ positively selected. This clonotype was obtained from a man between 18 and 29 years old in good health. Some clones in this sample may be carry-over from other donors' samples. The CDR3 spells CASSLSLRGGNFYGYTF.